These 27 T cell receptor beta chains came from one sample sequenced in a study of cytomegalovirus exposure and HLA in healthy donors. PCR involved 60 Vbeta and 13 Jbeta primers. Measured with immunoSEQ multiplex PCR; TCRdb has only the in-frame clones, and not every one. The data hold 100,000 to 150,000 clones, with about 80% observed a single time. Material: PBMCs. The receptors derive from a woman aged 35 to 49 in good health and CMV-seropositive.

The genes are TRBV9 and TRBJ2-5, with D perhaps TRBD2 (6 bases). This CDR3 comprises 16 residues. Germline CDR1 and CDR2: SGDLS and YYNGEE. The ends were cut back, 0 bases at V and 5 bases at J, with 17 bases in the middle. DNA of the CDR3: TGTGCCAGCAGCGTAGGGTCCAACCTAGCGTCGGAGACCCAGTACTTC. This translates into CASSVGSNLASETQYF. Full variable domain (outside the CDR3, taken from reference TRBV9 and TRBJ2-5): DSGVTQTPKHLITATGQRVTLRCSPRSGDLSVYWYQQSLDQGLQFLIQYYNGEERAKGNILERFSAQQFPDLHSELNLSSLELGDSALYFCASSVGSNLASETQYFGPGTRLLVL.

V and J are TRBV29-1 and TRBJ2-3; D is possibly TRBD2 (6 bases). Germline V CDR1 and CDR2: SQVTM, ANQGSEA. The CDR3 covers 14 residues. The V and J ends lost 6 bases and 1 base respectively, with 14 bases between them. In DNA, the CDR3 is TGCAGCGTCGAGTTAGCGGCTCGCACAGATACGCAGTATTTT. Its protein is CSVELAARTDTQYF.

V is TRBV30 and J is TRBJ1-5; 8 bases map to TRBD1. The germline gives CDR1 GTSNPN, CDR2 SVGIG (reference sequence). This CDR3 is built from 17 residues. J lost 0 bases, V lost 2 bases, and 9 bases had no gene match. CDR3 region: CAWSRTGSQYSNQPQHF. The DNA for the CDR3 is TGTGCCTGGAGTCGGACAGGGTCACAATATAGCAATCAGCCCCAGCATTTT.

The genes are TRBV6-1 and TRBJ2-7; 8 nucleotides align to TRBD1. CDR1 is MNHNS, CDR2 SASEGT, per germline. V was pared by 6 bases and J by 2 bases, with 6 bases of the junction left unmatched. The CDR3 is 14 residues long. CDR3 coding DNA: TGTGCCAGCAGCCGGACAGGGTTTCCCTACGAGCAGTACTTC. Its translation: CASSRTGFPYEQYF.

J is TRBJ2-7 and V is TRBV6-5, with a tentative D call TRBD1 (6 bases). The CDR3 is 14 amino acids. Germline V gives CDR1 MNHEY, CDR2 SVGAGI. Deletions cut 2 bases from V and 1 base from J, with 9 bases between. CDR3 bases: TGTGCCAGCAGTTACGGCAGGGGTTCCTACGAGCAGTACTTC. This encodes CASSYGRGSYEQYF.

The chain recombines TRBV5-1 with TRBJ2-2, with D unresolved. Per the germline V gene, CDR1 is SGHRS and CDR2 is YFSETQ. V dropped 1 base and J dropped 4 bases, with 20 bases sitting between them. This CDR3 has 18 amino acids. The CDR3 is CASSLNLRQTLSTGELFF. CDR3 coding DNA: TGCGCCAGCAGCTTGAACTTACGACAAACCTTAAGCACCGGGGAGCTGTTTTTT. The full variable domain, its missing parts supplied by reference TRBV5-1 and TRBJ2-2, is KAGVTQTPRYLIKTRGQQVTLSCSPISGHRSVSWYQQTPGQGLQFLFEYFSETQRNKGNFPGRFSGRQFSNSRSEMNVSTLELGDSALYLCASSLNLRQTLSTGELFFGEGSRLTVL.

The rearrangement joins TRBV19 to TRBJ1-5; 8 bases agree with TRBD1. V lost 1 base and J lost 1; bases outside the gene matches: 0. There are 15 residues in the CDR3. Germline CDR1 and CDR2: LNHDA and SQIVND (reference sequence). CDR3 protein: CASSIGTGSNQPQHF. The CDR3 nucleotides are TGTGCCAGTAGTATAGGGACAGGGAGCAATCAGCCCCAGCATTTT.

The rearrangement joins TRBV2 to TRBJ1-2, with 8 bases identical to TRBD1. Germline V lookup: CDR1 SNHLY, CDR2 FYNNEI. V shed 6 bases and J 6 bases; nucleotides not matched to a gene: 6. The CDR3 is made up of 13 amino acids. Here the CDR3 reads CASSRTGLDGYTF. The CDR3 DNA sequence: TGTGCCAGCAGCCGGACAGGGCTGGATGGCTACACCTTC.

The chain combines TRBV2 with TRBJ1-5; 10 bases map to TRBD1. Germline V gene data show CDR1 as SNHLY and CDR2 as FYNNEI. After removal of 6 bases from V and 5 bases from J, the junction contained 1 base not matched to a gene. The CDR3 contains 13 residues. The CDR3 bases are TGTGCCAGCAGGACAGGGGGCCATCAGCCCCAGCATTTT. Encoded protein: CASRTGGHQPQHF.

The J gene is TRBJ2-1, the V gene TRBV7-3; 13 nucleotides match TRBD2. Germline CDR1 and CDR2: SGHTA and FQGTGA. CDR3 length equals 16 residues. V shed 1 base and J 6 bases; nucleotides not matched to a gene: 3. CDR3 DNA sequence: TGTGCCAGCAGCTTAAGGGGGACTAGCGGGACCAATGAGCAGTTCTTC. Its translation: CASSLRGTSGTNEQFF.

The V gene is TRBV5-1, the J gene TRBJ2-7, with 9 bases matching TRBD2. This CDR3 has 16 amino acids. V trimming: 1 base; J trimming: 2 bases; junction bases outside the gene matches: 7. CDR1 is SGHRS and CDR2 is YFSETQ in the germline V gene. CDR3 in DNA: TGCGCCAGCAGCTTGATGACTAGCGGAGGAGCCTACGAGCAGTACTTC. Translated: CASSLMTSGGAYEQYF.

This clone was seen a single time. The chain has TRBV7-2 and TRBJ1-4; D uncertain. The CDR3 covers 12 residues. CDR1 is SGHTA and CDR2 is FQGNSA in the germline V gene. The V end lost 5 bases, the J end lost 5 bases, and 6 bases lay between the germline ends. Here the CDR3 reads CASSGTNEKLFF. CDR3 nucleotides: TGTGCCAGCAGCGGCACCAATGAAAAACTGTTTTTT.

The V call is TRBV18, the J call TRBJ1-1; 7 positions match TRBD1. CDR1 and CDR2 from the germline V gene are KGHSH and LQKENI. V shed 1 base and J 1 base; nucleotides not matched to a gene: 6. This CDR3 region has 16 residues. DNA for the CDR3: TGTGCCAGCTCACCACGTGCAGGGGGAGGGAACACTGAAGCTTTCTTT. Translated, it gives CASSPRAGGGNTEAFF.

V and J are TRBV2 and TRBJ1-5; the D is unclear. Germline lookup yields CDR1 SNHLY and CDR2 FYNNEI. Trimming left V 6 bases short and J 5 bases short, with 17 bases between. The CDR3 sequence is 15 residues long. The CDR3 region is CASRLREGVYQPQHF. In nucleotides, the CDR3 is TGTGCCAGCAGGCTCCGGGAAGGAGTTTATCAGCCCCAGCATTTT.

The rearrangement links TRBV5-6 to TRBJ2-3, with TRBD2 matching 10 bases. After removal of 2 bases from V and 6 bases from J, the junction contained 12 bases not matched to a gene. Germline V CDR1 and CDR2: SGHDT, YYEEEE. This CDR3 has 17 amino acids. The CDR3 sequence: CASSFPVEAGGLDTQYF. The CDR3 DNA reads as TGTGCCAGCAGCTTCCCCGTTGAAGCGGGGGGGCTGGATACGCAGTATTTT.

This sequence joins TRBV4-1 and TRBJ1-5; D is unclear. Germline loops: CDR1 MGHRA, CDR2 YSYEKL. V was pared by 0 bases and J by 9 bases, with 9 bases between. The CDR3 contains 13 residues. For the CDR3, the DNA is TGCGCCAGCAGCCAAGATCGGGAGGGGCCCCAGCATTTT. Amino acid sequence: CASSQDREGPQHF.

V and J are TRBV5-6 and TRBJ1-2; 7 nucleotides line up with TRBD1. CDR1 SGHDT and CDR2 YYEEEE come from the germline V gene. There are 12 residues in the CDR3. Germline trimming cut 4 bases from V and 4 bases from J; bases unmatched to any gene: 1. Written as DNA, the CDR3 is TGTGCCAGCAGCCCAGGGGGCTATGGCTACACCTTC. This sequence encodes CASSPGGYGYTF.

This clone was seen a single time. The rearrangement uses TRBV4-1 and TRBJ2-1; D is possibly TRBD2 (5 bases). This CDR3 spans 15 amino acids. V gave up 3 bases and J gave up 10 bases, with 19 bases separating them. Germline V lookup: CDR1 MGHRA, CDR2 YSYEKL. This CDR3 is CASSQEVQVRPEQFF. As DNA, the CDR3 is TGCGCCAGCAGCCAGGAGGTCCAGGTGCGACCCGAGCAGTTCTTC.

CDR3 sequence (DNA): TGTGCCAGCTCCCCAGAAGACTTATCCCAGTTCTTC. Protein sequence: CASSPEDLSQFF. The chain joins TRBV18 to TRBJ2-1; no clear D gene. CDR1 and CDR2 (germline): KGHSH, LQKENI. The CDR3 length is 12 residues. Trimming took 6 bases from V and 13 from J, leaving 16 bases between them.

In DNA form, the CDR3 reads TGTGCCAGCAGCCACCGACAGGGCCAGGTCTACAATGAGCAGTTCTTC. Its translation: CASSHRQGQVYNEQFF. The V call is TRBV14, the J call TRBJ2-1, with 7 bases lining up with TRBD1. With 3 bases clipped from V and 3 bases from J, the junction kept 8 bases outside the gene matches. The CDR3 runs to 16 residues. Germline assignment: CDR1 SGHDN and CDR2 FVKESK.

The V and J genes are TRBV7-2 and TRBJ1-5, with 7 bases fitting TRBD1. The J segment lost 7 bases and the V segment lost 5 bases, leaving 11 bases of the junction unmatched. CDR1 SGHTA and CDR2 FQGNSA come from the germline V gene. CDR3 length: 15 residues. CDR3 nucleotide sequence: TGTGCCAGCAGCCTTCGACAGGGCCCTAACCAGCCCCAGCATTTT. This gives the protein CASSLRQGPNQPQHF.

The chain employs TRBV7-2 and TRBJ2-1; 7 bases are shared with TRBD2. Germline V gene data show CDR1 as SGHTA and CDR2 as FQGNSA. The CDR3 sequence is 15 residues long. The J segment lost 3 bases and the V segment lost 4 bases, leaving 6 bases of the junction unmatched. CDR3 residues: CASSSKAGLYNEQFF. CDR3 DNA: TGTGCCAGCAGCTCTAAAGCGGGACTCTACAATGAGCAGTTCTTC.

The V and J genes are TRBV7-3 and TRBJ2-3; 10 bases fit TRBD1. CDR1 SGHTA and CDR2 FQGTGA come from the germline V gene. V gave up 5 bases and J gave up 4 bases; unmatched junction bases: 6. The CDR3 is 15 amino acids. The CDR3 nucleotides are TGTGCCAGCAGCCTACGGACAGGGGGGTCAGATACGCAGTATTTT. This codes for CASSLRTGGSDTQYF.

The chain employs TRBV4-2 and TRBJ2-3; 11 nucleotides match TRBD2. Losses at the gene ends were 4 bases for V and 0 bases for J; bases not matched to a gene: 3. Per the germline V gene, CDR1 is LGHNA and CDR2 is YNFKEQ. The CDR3 extends over 16 amino acids. The CDR3 sequence: CASSPRLAGSTDTQYF. CDR3 nucleotides: TGTGCCAGCAGCCCCAGACTAGCGGGGAGCACAGATACGCAGTATTTT.

This clone was found a few times. The chain uses TRBV4-1 and TRBJ1-2; D gene ambiguous. The CDR3 spans 15 residues. Between the trimmed V and J ends, which lost 0 bases and 4 bases, there was a span of 12 bases. Germline-derived CDR1 and CDR2 are MGHRA and YSYEKL. In DNA form, the CDR3 reads TGCGCCAGCAGCCAAGATCTCTCCCCTCGCTATGGCTACACCTTC. Protein: CASSQDLSPRYGYTF.

The rearrangement joins TRBV7-9 to TRBJ2-3; D is ambiguous. Trimming took 1 base from V and 10 from J, leaving 9 bases between them. The CDR3 loop spans 12 amino acids. The germline gives CDR1 SEHNR, CDR2 FQNEAQ (reference sequence). The chain's CDR3 is CASSLVSPAQYF. Here the CDR3 DNA reads TGTGCCAGCAGCTTAGTTAGCCCAGCGCAGTATTTT.

J is TRBJ1-1 and V is TRBV5-1; D unresolved. The CDR3 length is 15 residues. The V end was cut by 3 bases, the J end by 4 bases, with 16 bases between. The germline gives CDR1 SGHRS, CDR2 YFSETQ. In DNA, the CDR3 is TGCGCCAGCAGCTCCCAGCGTGTTATGGGCACTGAAGCTTTCTTT. This codes for CASSSQRVMGTEAFF.